This T cell receptor (beta chain) was documented in a study of T cells expressing NK-cell markers. Worth noting for this clonotype: Its specificity is not known.

Study-level points and caveats: These same clonotypes (in several donors) also led the CD3+CD56-NKG2C+ fraction.

One entry per CDR3 protein, without DNA, is what TCRdb gives after re-calling the 5' RACE reads. This sample's table reports 550,000 or so distinct CDR3 sequences. Material for sequencing was blood T cells: a sorted CD56 or NKG2C T cell subset, CD4+ or CD8+ T cells, or bulk PBMC T cells (not recorded which). This clonotype originated in a man between 18 and 35 years old in good health.

Here the CDR3 reads CASSSMTALETQYF. The J gene is TRBJ2-5, the V gene TRBV5-5; the D gene TCRdb calls, TRBD1, cannot be checked with no DNA. In germline, CDR1 is SGHKS, CDR2 YYEKEE (reference sequence). The CDR3 has 14 amino acids.